Below, 31 T cell receptor beta chains from the same sample are listed, as sequenced in a study of cytomegalovirus exposure and HLA in healthy donors (dated by TCRdb to about 2017). The library was produced with the immunoSEQ multiplex PCR assay. TCRdb provides this immuneACCESS table in a form limited to in-frame rearrangements. Some clones are lacking; in checked studies, under half of them reflect an unresolved V gene, and why the rest are absent is not known. The sample yields roughly 150,000 clones; roughly 84% were counted once. The ten biggest clones cover 10% to 13% of the sample. Input material: PBMCs. Every receptor here comes from a man younger than 45 in good health and CMV-seropositive.

V and J are TRBV9 and TRBJ2-1; 14 positions match TRBD2. The CDR3 is 18 residues long. The junction had 11 bases not matched to a gene; V was cut back by 2 bases and J by 7 bases. The germline V gene has CDR1 SGDLS and CDR2 YYNGEE. This chain's CDR3 is CASSVRLAGGPSGNEQFF. The DNA for the CDR3 is TGTGCCAGCAGCGTCCGACTAGCGGGAGGGCCATCTGGTAATGAGCAGTTCTTC.

This sequence joins TRBV4-1 and TRBJ2-7; tentative D call: TRBD1 (5 bases). This CDR3 is 15 amino acids long. CDR1 is MGHRA and CDR2 is YSYEKL in the germline V gene. V was clipped by 1 base and J by 9 bases, with 19 bases between them. CDR3 DNA sequence: TGCGCCAGCAGCCAAGTTCCCCTTGGACATTTCGGGCAGTACTTC. This sequence encodes CASSQVPLGHFGQYF.

V and J are TRBV6-5 and TRBJ2-7; a weak D match, TRBD1 (6 bases). The germline V gene has CDR1 MNHEY and CDR2 SVGAGI. This CDR3 spans 14 amino acids. Trimming shortened V by 4 bases and J by 1 base, and 11 bases separated the two germline ends. CDR3 nucleotide sequence: TGTGCCAGCAGTTTCGGCCAGGGGTCCTACGAGCAGTACTTC. Its translation is CASSFGQGSYEQYF.

The rearrangement links TRBV6-5 to TRBJ2-5, with TRBD1 matching over 10 bases. V trimming: 4 bases; J trimming: 4 bases; junction bases outside the gene matches: 3. Germline CDR1 MNHEY, CDR2 SVGAGI. The CDR3 is 14 amino acids. The CDR3 here is CASSLTGGVETQYF. The CDR3 DNA sequence: TGTGCCAGCAGTTTGACAGGGGGCGTAGAGACCCAGTACTTC.

This clone was found a few times. In DNA form, the CDR3 reads TGTGCCAGCAGTTTTACAGGGTACGAGCAGTACTTC. Translation: CASSFTGYEQYF. The chain has TRBV28 and TRBJ2-7; the D gene is possibly TRBD1 (6 bases). V was shortened by 3 bases and J by 4 bases, with 7 bases between the two germline ends. Germline CDR1 is MDHEN and CDR2 is SYDVKM. The CDR3 has 12 residues.

This sequence joins TRBV25-1 and TRBJ2-7, with 10 bases fitting TRBD2. This CDR3 is built from 16 residues. The ends lost 11 bases at V and 6 bases at J; junction bases unmatched: 19. The germline CDR1 and CDR2 sequences are MGHDK and SYGVNS. The CDR3 spells CAVGDTGTSSGSEQYF. The CDR3 DNA sequence: TGTGCCGTCGGGGACACCGGAACCTCTAGCGGGAGCGAGCAGTACTTC.

This clone was seen more than once but under ten times. This sequence joins TRBV5-1 and TRBJ1-4, with D tentatively TRBD1 (5 bases). Germline V gene data show CDR1 as SGHRS and CDR2 as YFSETQ. The CDR3 sequence is 14 residues long. Trimming pared 0 bases from V and 8 bases from J, leaving 11 bases between. The CDR3 reads CASSLVLGGEKLFF. For the CDR3, the DNA is TGCGCCAGCAGCTTGGTCTTGGGGGGAGAAAAACTGTTTTTT.

J is TRBJ1-5 and V is TRBV29-1; D gene uncertain. Germline V CDR1 and CDR2: SQVTM, ANQGSEA. V shed 5 bases and J shed 5 bases, with 28 bases lying between them. The CDR3 length is 18 residues. CDR3 region: CSVSGGPRGTNLDQPQHF. The CDR3 DNA sequence: TGCAGCGTTTCGGGAGGGCCACGGGGTACAAATCTCGATCAGCCCCAGCATTTT.

The CDR3 protein is CATSLSPSSYNEQFF. CDR3 nucleotide sequence: TGTGCCACCAGCCTGTCTCCGAGCTCCTACAATGAGCAGTTCTTC. V gene TRBV15 combines with J gene TRBJ2-1; D unresolved. Trimming stripped 5 bases from V and 0 bases from J, with 11 bases between. The CDR3 totals 15 residues. Germline V gene data show CDR1 as LNHNV and CDR2 as YYDKDF (reference sequence).

This chain uses TRBV5-1 with TRBJ2-7; D gene unclear. Germline V lookup: CDR1 SGHRS, CDR2 YFSETQ. The CDR3 is 16 residues long. V lost 0 bases to trimming and J lost 2 bases, with 15 bases between them. The CDR3 DNA reads TGCGCCAGCAGCTTGGCCGAGGCTAGTAGAGCCTACGAGCAGTACTTC. Translated, it gives CASSLAEASRAYEQYF.

The V call is TRBV5-1, the J call TRBJ2-7, with TRBD1 matching over 11 bases. Germline CDR1 reads SGHRS; CDR2 reads YFSETQ. This CDR3 is 14 amino acids long. V shed 5 bases, J shed 2 bases, and the junction held 3 bases outside the gene matches. CDR3 nucleotide sequence: TGCGCCAGCAGGACGGGACAGGGGGCCTACGAGCAGTACTTC. Translating gives CASRTGQGAYEQYF.

The chain links TRBV19 to TRBJ1-2, with 8 nucleotides matching TRBD1. The CDR3 length is 14 residues. V shed 4 bases and J 6 bases; nucleotides not matched to a gene: 7. The germline CDR1 and CDR2 sequences are LNHDA and SQIVND (reference sequence). The CDR3 DNA is TGTGCCAGTAGTAAAGGACAGGGTGCAGATGGCTACACCTTC. Protein: CASSKGQGADGYTF.

The V gene is TRBV4-3, the J gene TRBJ1-5; the D is unclear. V lost 0 bases to trimming and J lost 6 bases, with 6 bases between them. The length of the CDR3 is 13 residues. In germline, CDR1 is LGHNA, CDR2 YSLEER. CDR3 coding DNA: TGCGCCAGCAGCCAAGATCGGGGTCAGCCCCAGCATTTT. Its protein is CASSQDRGQPQHF.

The rearrangement links TRBV5-4 to TRBJ1-1; no clear D gene. The CDR3 is 15 amino acids. Germline CDR1 SGHNT, CDR2 YYREEE (reference sequence). V was pared by 0 bases and J by 4 bases, with 13 bases between. This chain's CDR3 is CASSLVPGGITEAFF. The CDR3 DNA reads TGTGCCAGCAGCTTGGTCCCCGGAGGAATCACTGAAGCTTTCTTT.

The V call is TRBV5-1, the J call TRBJ1-2, with TRBD1 identical over 8 bases. J was trimmed by 6 bases and V by 4 bases; bases with no gene match: 8. The CDR3 sequence is 14 residues long. In germline, CDR1 is SGHRS, CDR2 YFSETQ. CDR3 bases: TGCGCCAGCAGCCCCGGACAGGGACTTGATGGCTACACCTTC. This encodes CASSPGQGLDGYTF.

This clone was observed a single time. This chain uses TRBV10-1 with TRBJ1-6; the match to TRBD1 covers 7 bases. The CDR3 length is 14 residues. Germline CDR1 and CDR2: WNHNN and SYGVQD (reference sequence). V lost 5 bases and J lost 7; bases outside the gene matches: 5. This CDR3 is CASSWGTENSPLHF. CDR3 nucleotide sequence: TGCGCCAGCAGTTGGGGGACAGAGAATTCACCCCTCCACTTT.

This chain connects TRBV6-5 to TRBJ2-1; D might be TRBD1 (6 bases). Germline V CDR1 and CDR2: MNHEY, SVGAGI. The CDR3 is 15 residues long. Trimming took 6 bases from V and 9 from J, leaving 21 bases between them. Here the CDR3 reads CASSHTQGLRTEQFF. DNA for the CDR3: TGTGCCAGCAGCCACACACAGGGCCTTCGGACTGAGCAGTTCTTC.

This clone came up once. The chain links TRBV5-4 to TRBJ2-3; D might be TRBD1 (6 bases). The V and J ends lost 3 bases and 4 bases respectively, with 18 bases between them. Per the germline V gene, CDR1 is SGHNT and CDR2 is YYREEE (reference sequence). This CDR3 is built from 16 residues. This chain's CDR3 is CASSWSQGQGADTQYF. CDR3 in DNA: TGTGCCAGCAGCTGGTCGCAGGGGCAGGGTGCAGATACGCAGTATTTT.

The chain has TRBV28 and TRBJ1-5; D might be TRBD1 (5 bases). The V and J ends lost 2 bases and 0 bases respectively, with 8 bases between them. CDR3 length: 15 amino acids. Germline values: CDR1 MDHEN, CDR2 SYDVKM. The CDR3 nucleotides read TGTGCCAGCAGTTTACCCAGGGATAGCAATCAGCCCCAGCATTTT. Translation gives CASSLPRDSNQPQHF.

The chain carries TRBV7-8 and TRBJ2-5; D possibly corresponds to TRBD2 (6 bases). With 5 bases removed from V and 2 bases from J, the gap between germline ends came to 18 bases. The CDR3 runs to 16 residues. In germline, CDR1 is SGHVS, CDR2 FQNEAQ. The CDR3 sequence: CASSARPDGGQETQYF. The CDR3 DNA is TGTGCCAGCAGCGCCAGGCCCGATGGGGGGCAAGAGACCCAGTACTTC. The full variable domain, in which reference TRBV7-8 and TRBJ2-5 provide the parts outside the CDR3, is GAGVSQSPRYKVAKRGQDVALRCDPISGHVSLFWYQQALGQGPEFLTYFQNEAQLDKSGLPSDRFFAERPEGSVSTLKIQRTQQEDSAVYLCASSARPDGGQETQYFGPGTRLLVL.

The table lists this clone with a count of one. V is TRBV11-3 and J is TRBJ2-1; TRBD2 might be the D (6 bases). V was trimmed by 5 bases and J by 8 bases, leaving 16 bases between them. Germline lookup yields CDR1 SGHNT and CDR2 YENEEA. The CDR3 sequence is 14 residues long. CDR3 sequence (DNA): TGTGCCAGCAGCCCCATCGGGGGTAGCTATGAGCAGTTCTTC. Translating it yields CASSPIGGSYEQFF.

V is TRBV29-1 and J is TRBJ2-3, with 7 bases that match TRBD1. The V segment lost 5 bases and the J segment 1 base; nucleotides outside the gene matches: 12. Looked up from germline, CDR1 is SQVTM and CDR2 is ANQGSEA. This CDR3 is 16 amino acids long. The CDR3 DNA reads TGCAGCGTTCCCCGTGGACAGGCGCCTCGCACAGATACGCAGTATTTT. Encoded protein: CSVPRGQAPRTDTQYF.

The V call is TRBV29-1, the J call TRBJ2-7, with 9 bases matching TRBD1. Germline values: CDR1 SQVTM, CDR2 ANQGSEA. CDR3 size: 14 residues. V lost 7 bases to trimming and J lost 6 bases; unmatched junction nucleotides: 13. The CDR3 loop reads CSGSTGTGLREQYF. The DNA for the CDR3 is TGCAGCGGTTCTACCGGGACAGGGCTTCGCGAGCAGTACTTC.

This rearrangement joins TRBV19 to TRBJ1-5, with unresolved D. The CDR3 spans 14 residues. With 6 bases removed from V and 3 bases from J, the gap between germline ends came to 12 bases. CDR1 and CDR2 (germline): LNHDA, SQIVND (reference sequence). As DNA, the CDR3 is TGTGCCAGTAGCAAACCCCCTATCAATCAGCCCCAGCATTTT. Translated: CASSKPPINQPQHF.

V is TRBV10-2 and J is TRBJ2-4; 12 positions match TRBD1. CDR3 length equals 15 residues. Germline CDR1 WSHSY, CDR2 SAAADI. After removal of 4 bases from V and 9 bases from J, the junction contained 7 bases not matched to a gene. For the CDR3, the DNA is TGCGCCAGCAGTGGACGGGACAGGGGGCCGGGCATTCAGTACTTC. Encoded protein: CASSGRDRGPGIQYF.

The chain carries TRBV9 and TRBJ1-1, with a tentative D call TRBD1 (6 bases). From germline, CDR1 is SGDLS and CDR2 YYNGEE. V lost 3 bases and J 6 bases, leaving 15 bases between the germline ends. The CDR3 is 14 residues long. The CDR3 protein is CASSARQARSEAFF. The CDR3 bases are TGTGCCAGCAGCGCCCGACAGGCGAGGTCTGAAGCTTTCTTT.

The V call is TRBV7-3, the J call TRBJ2-3, with TRBD1 matching over 9 bases. The trim removed 5 bases at V and 4 bases at J, leaving 10 bases unmatched. There are 16 residues in the CDR3. Germline lookup yields CDR1 SGHTA and CDR2 FQGTGA. The CDR3 DNA follows: TGTGCCAGCAGCATCCTTACAGGGGGCGCATCAGATACGCAGTATTTT. It codes for CASSILTGGASDTQYF. The full variable domain, with the rest looked up from reference TRBV7-3 and TRBJ2-3, is GAGVSQTPSNKVTEKGKYVELRCDPISGHTALYWYRQSLGQGPEFLIYFQGTGAADDSGLPNDRFFAVRPEGSVSTLKIQRTERGDSAVYLCASSILTGGASDTQYFGPGTRLTVL.

J is TRBJ1-2 and V is TRBV23-1; 10 bases are a match to TRBD1. TRBV23-1 is sorted into the ORF group, with uncertain function. The CDR3 is 15 amino acids. J gave up 0 bases and V 10 bases, and 8 bases lay outside the gene matches. CDR3 sequence: CANLSGTGANYGYTF. CDR3 in DNA: TGCGCCAACTTATCCGGGACAGGGGCTAACTATGGCTACACCTTC.

This sequence joins TRBV18 and TRBJ2-3; 13 nucleotides match TRBD2. This CDR3 has 18 residues. Trimming cost V 3 bases and J 4 bases; bases outside gene matches: 10. Germline CDR1 reads KGHSH; CDR2 reads LQKENI. The CDR3 here is CASSPFALAGGSADTQYF. The DNA of the CDR3 is TGTGCCAGCTCACCCTTTGCACTAGCGGGGGGGTCGGCAGATACGCAGTATTTT.

This sequence joins TRBV4-3 and TRBJ2-5; 8 positions match TRBD2. The germline V gene encodes CDR1 LGHNA and CDR2 YSLEER. V was clipped by 2 bases and J by 6 bases; unmatched bases: 11. The CDR3 consists of 16 residues. The CDR3 region is CASSQRATSEGQTQYF. For the CDR3, the DNA is TGCGCCAGCAGCCAAAGGGCGACTAGCGAGGGCCAGACCCAGTACTTC.

The chain links TRBV30 to TRBJ1-1; TRBD1 agrees at 7 bases. J was trimmed by 7 bases and V by 2 bases; bases with no gene match: 4. Germline CDR1 reads GTSNPN; CDR2 reads SVGIG (reference sequence). This CDR3 is 12 amino acids long. DNA of the CDR3: TGTGCCTGGAGTCCAACAGGGGTTGAAGCTTTCTTT. Amino acid sequence: CAWSPTGVEAFF.